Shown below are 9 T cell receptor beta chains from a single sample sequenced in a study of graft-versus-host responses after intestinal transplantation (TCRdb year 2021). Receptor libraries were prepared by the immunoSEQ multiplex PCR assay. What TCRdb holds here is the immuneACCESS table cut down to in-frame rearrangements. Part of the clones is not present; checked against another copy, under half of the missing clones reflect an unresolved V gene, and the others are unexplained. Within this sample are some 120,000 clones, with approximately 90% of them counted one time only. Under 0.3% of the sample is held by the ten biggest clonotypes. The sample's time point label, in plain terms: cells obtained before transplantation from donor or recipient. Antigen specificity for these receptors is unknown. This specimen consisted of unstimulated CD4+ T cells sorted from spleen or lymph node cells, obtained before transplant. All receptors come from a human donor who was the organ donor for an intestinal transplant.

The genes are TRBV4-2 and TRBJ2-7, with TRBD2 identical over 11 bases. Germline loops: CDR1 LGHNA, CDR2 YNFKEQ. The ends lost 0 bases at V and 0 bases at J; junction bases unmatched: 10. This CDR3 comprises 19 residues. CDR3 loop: CASSQDLQTSGRASYEQYF. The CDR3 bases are TGTGCCAGCAGCCAAGATCTCCAAACTAGCGGGAGAGCCTCCTACGAGCAGTACTTC.

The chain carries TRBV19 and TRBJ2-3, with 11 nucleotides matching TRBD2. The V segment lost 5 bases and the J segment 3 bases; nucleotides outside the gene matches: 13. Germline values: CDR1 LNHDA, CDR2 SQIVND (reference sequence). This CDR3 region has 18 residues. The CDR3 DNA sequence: TGTGCCAGTAGTCCTCCTAGCGGGAGGATTCGGGGGACAGATACGCAGTATTTT. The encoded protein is CASSPPSGRIRGTDTQYF.

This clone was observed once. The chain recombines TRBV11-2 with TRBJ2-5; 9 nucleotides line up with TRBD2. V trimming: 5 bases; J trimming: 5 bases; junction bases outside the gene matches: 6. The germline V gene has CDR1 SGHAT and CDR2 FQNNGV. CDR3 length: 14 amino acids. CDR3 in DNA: TGTGCCAGCAGCACAGTTGGACTAGCGGAGACCCAGTACTTC. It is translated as CASSTVGLAETQYF.

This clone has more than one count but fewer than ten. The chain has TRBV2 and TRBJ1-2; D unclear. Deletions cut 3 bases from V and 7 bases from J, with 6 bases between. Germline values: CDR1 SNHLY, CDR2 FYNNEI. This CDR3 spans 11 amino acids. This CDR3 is CASSEGPGYTF. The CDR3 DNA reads TGTGCCAGCAGTGAGGGCCCTGGCTACACCTTC.

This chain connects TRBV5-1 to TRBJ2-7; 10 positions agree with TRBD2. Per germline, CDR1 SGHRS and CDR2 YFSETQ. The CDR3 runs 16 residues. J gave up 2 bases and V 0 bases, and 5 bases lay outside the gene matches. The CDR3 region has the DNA TGCGCCAGCAGCTTGGGGGGACTAGCGCTTACCTACGAGCAGTACTTC. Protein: CASSLGGLALTYEQYF. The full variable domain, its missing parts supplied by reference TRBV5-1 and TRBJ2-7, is KAGVTQTPRYLIKTRGQQVTLSCSPISGHRSVSWYQQTPGQGLQFLFEYFSETQRNKGNFPGRFSGRQFSNSRSEMNVSTLELGDSALYLCASSLGGLALTYEQYFGPGTRLTVT.

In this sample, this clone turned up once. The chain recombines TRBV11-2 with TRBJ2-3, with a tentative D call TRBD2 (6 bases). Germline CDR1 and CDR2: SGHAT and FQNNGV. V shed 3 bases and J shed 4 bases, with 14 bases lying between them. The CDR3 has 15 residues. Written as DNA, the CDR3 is TGTGCCAGCAGCTTTCGGGGGTTGGTTGCAGATACGCAGTATTTT. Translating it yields CASSFRGLVADTQYF.

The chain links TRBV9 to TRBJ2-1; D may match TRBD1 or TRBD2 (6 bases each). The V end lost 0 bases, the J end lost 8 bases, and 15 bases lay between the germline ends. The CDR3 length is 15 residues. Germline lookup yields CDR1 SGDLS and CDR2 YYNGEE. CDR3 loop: CASSVDGGPFYEQFF. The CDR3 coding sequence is TGTGCCAGCAGCGTAGACGGGGGCCCTTTTTATGAGCAGTTCTTC.

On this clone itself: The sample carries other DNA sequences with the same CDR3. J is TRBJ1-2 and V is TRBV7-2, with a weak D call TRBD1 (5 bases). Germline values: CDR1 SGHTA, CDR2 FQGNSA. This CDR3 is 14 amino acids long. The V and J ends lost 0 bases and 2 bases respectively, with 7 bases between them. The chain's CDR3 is CASSLAGQNYGYTF. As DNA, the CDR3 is TGTGCCAGCAGCTTAGCGGGGCAGAACTATGGCTACACCTTC.

The CDR3 DNA follows: TGTGCCAGCAGCTTATCGGTTAGGACCGCTTATGAAAAACTGTTTTTT. Translation gives CASSLSVRTAYEKLFF. V gene TRBV7-2 combines with J gene TRBJ1-4; D gene unclear. V was shortened by 2 bases and J by 6 bases, with 16 bases between the two germline ends. Looked up from germline, CDR1 is SGHTA and CDR2 is FQGNSA. This CDR3 has 16 residues. Combining the CDR3 with reference TRBV7-2 and TRBJ1-4 gives the whole variable domain GAGVSQSPSNKVTEKGKDVELRCDPISGHTALYWYRQSLGQGLEFLIYFQGNSAPDKSGLPSDRFSAERTGGSVSTLTIQRTQQEDSAVYLCASSLSVRTAYEKLFFGSGTQLSVL.